These 15 T cell receptor beta chains were all obtained from the same sample, sequenced in a study of CD8+ T cells in alopecia areata. It was cDNA, reverse transcribed from extracted RNA, that served as the sequencing template. Assay used: immunoSEQ multiplex PCR; TCRdb lists only in-frame clones, some missing. The profile shows about 110,000 clones, approximately 61% of them singletons. The material sequenced was NKG2D-low CD8+ T cells sorted from blood. These receptors were taken from a human donor with alopecia areata.

The chain joins TRBV4-1 to TRBJ2-2; 10 nucleotides line up with TRBD2. CDR1 and CDR2 from the germline V gene are MGHRA and YSYEKL. V was clipped by 4 bases and J by 3 bases; unmatched bases: 11. The CDR3 covers 18 residues. The CDR3 spells CASSPLEREGLDTGELFF. The CDR3 DNA sequence: TGCGCCAGCAGCCCTCTAGAGCGGGAGGGCCTGGACACCGGGGAGCTGTTTTTT.

This clone was observed a few times. The V gene is TRBV29-1, the J gene TRBJ2-1; 9 bases align to TRBD2. Germline CDR1 reads SQVTM; CDR2 reads ANQGSEA. V dropped 4 bases and J dropped 5; count of bases not matched to a gene: 9. CDR3 length: 15 amino acids. CDR3 in amino acids: CSVGPQLAGNNEQFF. The CDR3 region has the DNA TGCAGCGTTGGCCCTCAACTAGCGGGCAACAATGAGCAGTTCTTC.

The CDR3, as DNA: TGTGCCAGCAGCCAAGGGGCTACTTCCTCCTACGAGCAGTACTTC. This sequence encodes CASSQGATSSYEQYF. V gene TRBV14 combines with J gene TRBJ2-7; no clear D gene. The CDR3 runs to 15 residues. V was clipped by 1 base and J by 0 bases, with 10 bases between them. Germline V gene lookup returns CDR1 SGHDN and CDR2 FVKESK.

This clone was counted only a few times. The chain links TRBV5-1 to TRBJ2-7, with D maybe TRBD1 (5 bases). Germline V gene sequence: CDR1 SGHRS, CDR2 YFSETQ. This CDR3 comprises 15 residues. V lost 0 bases and J lost 0, with 10 bases in between. The CDR3 loop reads CASSLAGKSSYEQYF. In nucleotides, the CDR3 is TGCGCCAGCAGCTTGGCAGGGAAGAGCTCCTACGAGCAGTACTTC.

This clone has only one observation. This chain uses TRBV6-1 with TRBJ1-5; possible D gene TRBD1, 6 bases. Germline V gene data show CDR1 as MNHNS and CDR2 as SASEGT. Trimming removed 3 bases at V and 6 bases at J, with 9 bases between. The CDR3 runs to 13 residues. CDR3 coding DNA: TGTGCCAGCAGTGACGAGGGGGGTCAGCCCCAGCATTTT. Translating gives CASSDEGGQPQHF.

The rearrangement joins TRBV5-1 to TRBJ2-3, with 13 bases that match TRBD2. CDR3 length: 17 amino acids. Germline CDR1 is SGHRS and CDR2 is YFSETQ. The trim removed 5 bases at V and 0 bases at J, leaving 6 bases unmatched. The CDR3: CASRLAGGQFSTDTQYF. The CDR3, as DNA: TGCGCCAGCAGACTAGCGGGAGGGCAGTTCAGCACAGATACGCAGTATTTT.

A remark on this clone: Germline and junction disagree at one end, which may indicate a read error. The V and J genes are TRBV14 and TRBJ2-1; 7 positions agree with TRBD1. Germline V CDR1 and CDR2: SGHDN, FVKESK. This CDR3 spans 13 amino acids. The CDR3 region is CASSQGTGNEQFF. CDR3 coding DNA: TGTGCCAGCAGCCAAGGGACAGGTAATGAGCAATTCTTC.

V and J are TRBV7-8 and TRBJ2-1; D call uncertain. V was shortened by 0 bases and J by 0 bases, with 6 bases between the two germline ends. The CDR3 length is 15 residues. Germline CDR1 is SGHVS and CDR2 is FQNEAQ. This chain's CDR3 is CASSLAGSSYNEQFF. DNA for the CDR3: TGTGCCAGCAGCTTAGCGGGAAGCTCCTACAATGAGCAGTTCTTC. The entire variable domain, with the rest obtained from reference TRBV7-8 and TRBJ2-1, is as follows: GAGVSQSPRYKVAKRGQDVALRCDPISGHVSLFWYQQALGQGPEFLTYFQNEAQLDKSGLPSDRFFAERPEGSVSTLKIQRTQQEDSAVYLCASSLAGSSYNEQFFGPGTRLTVL.

The J gene is TRBJ2-1, the V gene TRBV28; TRBD2 agrees at 14 bases. V was clipped by 3 bases and J by 9 bases; unmatched bases: 4. CDR1 is MDHEN and CDR2 is SYDVKM in the germline V gene. CDR3 size: 15 residues. CDR3 nucleotides: TGTGCCAGCAGTTTTGTAGGACTAGCGGGAGGTGAGCAGTTCTTC. This encodes CASSFVGLAGGEQFF.

This clone was seen more than once but under ten times. The chain employs TRBV30 and TRBJ2-7; TRBD1 agrees at 7 bases. Trimming at V came to 2 bases and at J to 5 bases, leaving 3 bases not matched to a gene. Germline V gene lookup returns CDR1 GTSNPN and CDR2 SVGIG (reference sequence). The CDR3 length is 12 residues. The CDR3 DNA follows: TGTGCCTGGAGTTACGACAGGGACGAGCAGTACTTC. It codes for CAWSYDRDEQYF.

The chain combines TRBV6-5 with TRBJ2-7, with a tentative D call TRBD2 (6 bases). Trimming removed 6 bases from V and 0 bases from J, with 15 bases in between. Germline V gene lookup returns CDR1 MNHEY and CDR2 SVGAGI. The CDR3 is made up of 15 amino acids. CDR3 sequence: CASSPGLAPSYEQYF. As DNA, the CDR3 is TGTGCCAGCAGCCCGGGACTCGCACCCTCCTACGAGCAGTACTTC.

The rearrangement uses TRBV7-8 and TRBJ1-5, with D perhaps TRBD1 (5 bases). Germline V CDR1 and CDR2: SGHVS, FQNEAQ. Trimming took off 3 bases at V and 12 bases at J, with 9 bases between the two ends. This CDR3 is built from 11 residues. CDR3 residues: CASSLGRGQHF. CDR3 sequence (DNA): TGTGCCAGCAGCTTGGGAAGGGGCCAGCATTTT.

The chain is built from TRBV13 and TRBJ1-2; tentatively, D is TRBD1 (5 bases). V lost 7 bases and J 5 bases, leaving 20 bases between the germline ends. The CDR3 is 15 amino acids. Germline V gene sequence: CDR1 PRHDT, CDR2 FYEKMQ (reference sequence). The CDR3, as DNA: TGTGCCAGCACCACATCCTCGGGGGGGAGGTATGGCTACACCTTC. It specifies CASTTSSGGRYGYTF.

The chain is built from TRBV9 and TRBJ1-1; D may be TRBD1 (5 bases). CDR3 size: 16 residues. Between the trimmed V and J ends, which lost 2 bases and 3 bases, there was a span of 17 bases. Looked up from germline, CDR1 is SGDLS and CDR2 is YYNGEE. The CDR3 loop is CASSVNGAPLDTEAFF. Written as DNA, the CDR3 is TGTGCCAGCAGCGTTAATGGGGCTCCGCTCGACACTGAAGCTTTCTTT.

As to this clone: Mismatch with germline at one junction end may stem from a read error. The chain joins TRBV4-1 to TRBJ2-7; 8 positions match TRBD2. The length of the CDR3 is 16 residues. Per germline, CDR1 MGHRA and CDR2 YSYEKL. CDR3 protein: CASTQGLAGGIYEQYF. In DNA form, the CDR3 reads TGCGCCAGCACCCAAGGCCTGGCGGGAGGTATCTACGAGCAGTACTTC.